One and the same sample provided the 7 T cell receptor beta chains below, sequenced in a study of blood T cell repertoires in COVID-19. Generated by immunoSEQ multiplex PCR, the TCRdb table keeps only in-frame clones and is missing some. This table has roughly 200,000 clones, more than 60% appearing once. What was sequenced was peripheral blood. The source of these receptors is a man over 45 who had recovered from COVID-19.

V and J are TRBV13 and TRBJ2-6; TRBD1 matches at 7 bases. In germline, CDR1 is PRHDT, CDR2 FYEKMQ (reference sequence). CDR3 length: 17 amino acids. V trimming: 2 bases; J trimming: 1 base; junction bases outside the gene matches: 5. The CDR3 loop reads CASSLSGGRSGANVLTF. The CDR3 DNA follows: TGTGCCAGCAGCTTATCAGGGGGAAGGTCTGGGGCCAACGTCCTGACTTTC.

The chain recombines TRBV7-9 with TRBJ1-2; 11 positions match TRBD1. Germline trimming cut 10 bases from V and 2 bases from J; bases unmatched to any gene: 3. This CDR3 is 13 amino acids long. The germline CDR1 and CDR2 sequences are SEHNR and FQNEAQ (reference sequence). The CDR3 coding sequence is TGTGCCACCCGGACAGGGGGCAACTATGGCTACACCTTC. Protein: CATRTGGNYGYTF.

J is TRBJ2-7 and V is TRBV18; possibly TRBD2 for D (6 bases). The CDR3 totals 14 residues. Looked up from germline, CDR1 is KGHSH and CDR2 is LQKENI. With 6 bases removed from V and 6 bases from J, the gap between germline ends came to 18 bases. CDR3 amino acids: CASSGAGRQGEQYF. The CDR3 DNA reads as TGTGCCAGCTCCGGGGCGGGACGCCAGGGCGAGCAGTACTTC.

This clone was counted only a few times. V and J are TRBV19 and TRBJ1-5; 8 bases are shared with TRBD1. CDR1 and CDR2 (germline): LNHDA, SQIVND (reference sequence). V lost 4 bases and J lost 0; bases outside the gene matches: 8. The CDR3 runs 17 residues. The chain's CDR3 is CASSTQGAVYSNQPQHF. CDR3 sequence (DNA): TGTGCCAGTAGTACCCAGGGGGCCGTTTATAGCAATCAGCCCCAGCATTTT. Looking up the rest from reference TRBV19 and TRBJ1-5 gives the full variable domain: DGGITQSPKYLFRKEGQNVTLSCEQNLNHDAMYWYRQDPGQGLRLIYYSQIVNDFQKGDIAEGYSVSREKKESFPLTVTSAQKNPTAFYLCASSTQGAVYSNQPQHFGDGTRLSIL.

V gene TRBV27 combines with J gene TRBJ1-1; TRBD1 agrees at 8 bases. V was clipped by 0 bases and J by 7 bases; unmatched bases: 1. The CDR3 is 13 amino acids. CDR1 and CDR2 (germline): MNHEY, SMNVEV (reference sequence). The CDR3: CASSLSRGHEAFF. In DNA form, the CDR3 reads TGTGCCAGCAGTTTATCCAGGGGGCATGAAGCTTTCTTT.

V is TRBV24-1 and J is TRBJ2-3, with 9 bases lining up with TRBD2. Germline loops: CDR1 KGHDR, CDR2 SFDVKD. Trimming took 4 bases from V and 1 from J; bases not matched to a gene: 11. The CDR3 spans 18 residues. The CDR3 is CATSEGRTSVYRTDTQYF. CDR3 DNA sequence: TGTGCCACCAGTGAGGGTAGGACTAGCGTGTACCGCACAGATACGCAGTATTTT.

V gene TRBV11-2 combines with J gene TRBJ2-4; TRBD1 matches at 10 bases. The germline gives CDR1 SGHAT, CDR2 FQNNGV. J gave up 7 bases and V 0 bases, and 9 bases lay outside the gene matches. The CDR3 runs to 17 residues. The CDR3 region is CASSLELSGQGTNIQYF. The CDR3 region has the DNA TGTGCCAGCAGCTTAGAACTCTCGGGACAGGGGACGAACATTCAGTACTTC. Using reference TRBV11-2 and TRBJ2-4 for the parts outside the CDR3, the full variable domain is EAGVAQSPRYKIIEKRQSVAFWCNPISGHATLYWYQQILGQGPKLLIQFQNNGVVDDSQLPKDRFSAERLKGVDSTLKIQPAKLEDSAVYLCASSLELSGQGTNIQYFGAGTRLSVL.